The 15 T cell receptor beta chains below were found in one sample sequenced in a study of cytomegalovirus exposure and HLA in healthy donors. Amplification used 60 Vbeta primers and 13 Jbeta primers. Generated by immunoSEQ multiplex PCR, the TCRdb table keeps only in-frame clones and is missing some. Of about 150,000 clones listed, 81% were seen once; the top ten hold 1.3%. Sequencing was carried out using PBMCs. Receptor source: a man aged 50 to 60 in good health and CMV-seropositive.

The chain recombines TRBV9 with TRBJ2-1, with 15 bases fitting TRBD2. The CDR3 length is 15 residues. V dropped 4 bases and J dropped 6; count of bases not matched to a gene: 2. Germline V gene data show CDR1 as SGDLS and CDR2 as YYNGEE. CDR3 amino acids: CASSTGLAGGNEQFF. The CDR3, as DNA: TGTGCCAGCAGCACGGGACTAGCGGGGGGCAATGAGCAGTTCTTC.

The CDR3 protein is CASSPGGLLYNEQFF. Written as DNA, the CDR3 is TGTGCCAGCAGTCCGGGGGGTTTATTGTACAATGAGCAGTTCTTC. The chain employs TRBV6-1 and TRBJ2-1; the match to TRBD2 covers 7 bases. CDR1 is MNHNS and CDR2 is SASEGT in the germline V gene. V trimming: 5 bases; J trimming: 4 bases; junction bases outside the gene matches: 8. This CDR3 contains 15 residues.

This chain connects TRBV4-2 to TRBJ2-1, with 9 bases matching TRBD2. CDR1 is LGHNA and CDR2 is YNFKEQ in the germline V gene. Trimming at V came to 2 bases and at J to 6 bases, leaving 11 bases not matched to a gene. This CDR3 region has 17 residues. CDR3 bases: TGTGCCAGCAGCCAAACAGGGGCGGGGGGGTTTGGCAATGAGCAGTTCTTC. Translating it yields CASSQTGAGGFGNEQFF.

This chain uses TRBV5-1 with TRBJ2-3, with 7 bases identical to TRBD2. V lost 0 bases, J lost 1 base, and 5 bases stayed unmatched. CDR3 length: 16 amino acids. Germline V gives CDR1 SGHRS, CDR2 YFSETQ. The CDR3, as DNA: TGCGCCAGCAGCTTGGAGGGTCGGGGGGGCACAGATACGCAGTATTTT. Its protein product is CASSLEGRGGTDTQYF.

The chain links TRBV19 to TRBJ1-4, with no clear D. The length of the CDR3 is 14 residues. V was shortened by 7 bases and J by 6 bases, with 15 bases between the two germline ends. CDR1 is LNHDA and CDR2 is SQIVND in the germline V gene (reference sequence). The CDR3 DNA reads TGTGCCAGTACCCCGCAGTCGCGGGATGAAAAACTGTTTTTT. This translates into CASTPQSRDEKLFF. The full variable domain, completed using reference TRBV19 and TRBJ1-4, is DGGITQSPKYLFRKEGQNVTLSCEQNLNHDAMYWYRQDPGQGLRLIYYSQIVNDFQKGDIAEGYSVSREKKESFPLTVTSAQKNPTAFYLCASTPQSRDEKLFFGSGTQLSVL.

V is TRBV19 and J is TRBJ1-5, with D possibly being TRBD1 (6 bases). V was clipped by 7 bases and J by 6 bases, with 16 bases between them. The CDR3 consists of 14 residues. Germline V gene lookup returns CDR1 LNHDA and CDR2 SQIVND (reference sequence). DNA for the CDR3: TGTGCCAGTAATGGGGGCAGTGCCGCTCAGCCCCAGCATTTT. Residues: CASNGGSAAQPQHF.

V and J are TRBV5-8 and TRBJ1-3; no firm D call. The V gene's germline CDR1 is SGHTS and CDR2 YDEGEE. The germline V and J ends were trimmed by 4 bases and 2 bases, with 13 bases remaining between them. The CDR3 loop spans 15 amino acids. The CDR3 sequence is CASSPTHGTGNTIYF. The CDR3, as DNA: TGTGCCAGCAGCCCGACACACGGCACTGGAAACACCATATATTTT.

The chain has TRBV28 and TRBJ1-1, with D uncertain. CDR3 length: 12 residues. V lost 2 bases to trimming and J lost 7 bases, with 8 bases between them. Germline CDR1 MDHEN, CDR2 SYDVKM. CDR3 in DNA: TGTGCCAGCAGTTTAATGACGGGTGAAGCTTTCTTT. It yields the protein CASSLMTGEAFF.

The chain has TRBV6-1 and TRBJ2-7; 9 bases fit TRBD2. The CDR3 covers 14 residues. Trimming removed 1 base from V and 6 bases from J; junction bases left unmatched: 4. CDR1 is MNHNS and CDR2 is SASEGT in the germline V gene. Here the CDR3 reads CASSEGLAAREQYF. The DNA of the CDR3 is TGTGCCAGCAGTGAAGGACTAGCGGCCCGCGAGCAGTACTTC.

The V gene is TRBV6-5, the J gene TRBJ1-5; TRBD1 agrees at 11 bases. Germline V gene data show CDR1 as MNHEY and CDR2 as SVGAGI. This CDR3 has 13 amino acids. J gave up 7 bases and V 5 bases, and 1 base lay outside the gene matches. CDR3 residues: CASSRTGGQPQHF. For the CDR3, the DNA is TGTGCCAGCAGTCGGACAGGGGGCCAGCCCCAGCATTTT.

The rearrangement joins TRBV6-1 to TRBJ1-5; the D gene is possibly TRBD1 (6 bases). V was trimmed by 4 bases and J by 6 bases, leaving 13 bases between them. CDR1 MNHNS and CDR2 SASEGT come from the germline V gene. There are 14 residues in the CDR3. The DNA of the CDR3 is TGTGCCAGCAGTGTGGGGGGGCCGAGTCAGCCCCAGCATTTT. It codes for CASSVGGPSQPQHF.

This sequence joins TRBV18 and TRBJ1-5, with 7 bases matching TRBD1. Germline V CDR1 and CDR2: KGHSH, LQKENI. The CDR3 covers 14 residues. V shed 3 bases, J shed 4 bases, and the junction held 3 bases outside the gene matches. In DNA, the CDR3 is TGTGCCAGCTCACCGGGACAGCTAAATCAGCCCCAGCATTTT. Protein product: CASSPGQLNQPQHF.

In nucleotides, the CDR3 is TGTGCCAGCAGTTTAGAGCCTAGCAATCAGCCCCAGCATTTT. Protein sequence: CASSLEPSNQPQHF. This rearrangement joins TRBV6-6 to TRBJ1-5; no clear D. V dropped 4 bases and J dropped 0 bases, with 7 bases sitting between them. The CDR3 sequence is 14 residues long. Germline V gene data show CDR1 as MNHNY and CDR2 as SVGAGI (reference sequence).

Only one count was recorded for this clone. The chain combines TRBV6-1 with TRBJ2-2, with D perhaps matching TRBD2 (6 bases). This CDR3 is built from 15 residues. V was cut by 6 bases and J by 3 bases, with 14 bases left in between. Germline CDR1 is MNHNS and CDR2 is SASEGT. CDR3 amino acids: CASRAWRGHTGELFF. CDR3 nucleotides: TGTGCCAGCAGGGCCTGGAGGGGACACACCGGGGAGCTGTTTTTT.

This chain uses TRBV19 with TRBJ2-1, with TRBD2 identical over 15 bases. CDR1 is LNHDA, CDR2 SQIVND, per germline (reference sequence). The CDR3 length is 15 residues. V dropped 6 bases and J dropped 4; count of bases not matched to a gene: 1. The CDR3 region has the DNA TGTGCCAGTAGCGGACTAGCGGGGGGGTACAATGAGCAGTTCTTC. This translates into CASSGLAGGYNEQFF.